Sequencing of this TCR beta chain was carried out in a study of CD8 T cells in ankylosing spondylitis. Study-level points and caveats: Enrichment of disease-linked clones was reportedly significant in matched ankylosing spondylitis synovial fluid.

The ends lost 5 bases at V and 5 bases at J; junction bases unmatched: 11. The CDR3 length is 15 residues. As regards this clonotype: The antigen is not known.

Using its own MiXCR run on the 5' RACE reads, TCRdb lists one record per CDR3 protein. The sample includes over 200,000 distinct CDR3 sequences, 8% to 11% of them seen just once. This receptor was taken from a male donor with ankylosing spondylitis or in good health (not recorded which). Material: blood, either unsorted or a sorted T cell fraction (not recorded which). J is TRBJ2-5 and V is TRBV12-3 or TRBV12-4, with 7 nucleotides matching TRBD2. The CDR3 here is CASSPRTRDVETQYF. The CDR3 nucleotides are TGTGCCAGCAGTCCCCGGACTAGGGATGTTGAGACCCAGTACTTC.